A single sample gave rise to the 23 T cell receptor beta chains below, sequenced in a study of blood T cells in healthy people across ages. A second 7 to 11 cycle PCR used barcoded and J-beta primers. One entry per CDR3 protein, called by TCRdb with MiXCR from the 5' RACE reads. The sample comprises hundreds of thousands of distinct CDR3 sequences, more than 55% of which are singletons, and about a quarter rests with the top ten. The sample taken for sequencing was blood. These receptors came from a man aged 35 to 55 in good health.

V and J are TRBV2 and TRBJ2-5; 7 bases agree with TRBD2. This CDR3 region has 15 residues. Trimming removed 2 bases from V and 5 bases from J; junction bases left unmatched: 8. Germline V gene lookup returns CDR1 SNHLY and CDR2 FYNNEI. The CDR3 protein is CASSELGGGLETQYF. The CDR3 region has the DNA TGTGCCAGCAGTGAACTGGGGGGAGGGCTCGAGACCCAGTACTTC. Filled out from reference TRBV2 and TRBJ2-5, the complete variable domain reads EPEVTQTPSHQVTQMGQEVILRCVPISNHLYFYWYRQILGQKVEFLVSFYNNEISEKSEIFDDQFSVERPDGSNFTLKIRSTKLEDSAMYFCASSELGGGLETQYFGPGTRLLVL.

The CDR3 nucleotides read TGTGCCAGCAGTTTCTCCAAGGGGGGGGATGAGCAGTTCTTC. Translation gives CASSFSKGGDEQFF. The chain is built from TRBV12-3 or TRBV12-4 and TRBJ2-1; D might be TRBD2 (7 bases). V shed 3 bases and J shed 8 bases, with 14 bases lying between them. The CDR3 spans 14 residues.

The CDR3 protein is CASRLNQETQYF. In DNA, the CDR3 is TGTGCCAGCAGACTAAACCAAGAGACCCAGTACTTC. This chain uses TRBV7-9 with TRBJ2-5, with unresolved D. Germline V gives CDR1 SEHNR, CDR2 FQNEAQ (reference sequence). The CDR3 loop spans 12 amino acids. V was trimmed by 6 bases and J by 0 bases, leaving 5 bases between them.

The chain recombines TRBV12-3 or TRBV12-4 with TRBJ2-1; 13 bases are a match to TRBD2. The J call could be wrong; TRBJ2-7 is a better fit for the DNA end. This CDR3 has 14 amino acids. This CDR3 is CASSRPGLAGEQYF. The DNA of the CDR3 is TGTGCCAGCAGCCGCCCGGGACTAGCGGGAGAGCAGTACTTC.

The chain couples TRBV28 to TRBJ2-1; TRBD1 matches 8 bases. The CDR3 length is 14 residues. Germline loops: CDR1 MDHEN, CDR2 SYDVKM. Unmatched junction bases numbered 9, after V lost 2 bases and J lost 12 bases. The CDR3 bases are TGTGCCAGCAGTTTAGGGCAGGGGGCGCGGGCGCAGTTCTTC. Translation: CASSLGQGARAQFF.

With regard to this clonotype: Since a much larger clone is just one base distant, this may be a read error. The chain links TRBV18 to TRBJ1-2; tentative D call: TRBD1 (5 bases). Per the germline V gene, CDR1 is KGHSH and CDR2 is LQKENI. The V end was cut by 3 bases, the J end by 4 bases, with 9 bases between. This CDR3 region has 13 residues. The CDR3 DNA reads TGTGCCAGCTCACCCCGACAGAGCTATGGCTACACCTTC. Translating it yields CASSPRQSYGYTF.

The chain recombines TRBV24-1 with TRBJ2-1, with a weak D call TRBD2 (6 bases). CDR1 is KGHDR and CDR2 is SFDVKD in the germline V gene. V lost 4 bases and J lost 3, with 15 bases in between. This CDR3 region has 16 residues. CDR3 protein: CATSDPSVLDYNEQFF. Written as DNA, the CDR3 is TGTGCCACCAGTGACCCTAGCGTCCTCGACTACAATGAGCAGTTCTTC.

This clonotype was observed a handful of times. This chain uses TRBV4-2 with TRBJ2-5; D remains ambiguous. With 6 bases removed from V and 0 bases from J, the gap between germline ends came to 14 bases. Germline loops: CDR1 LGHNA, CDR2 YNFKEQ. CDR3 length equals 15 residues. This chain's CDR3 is CASSPHVDNQETQYF. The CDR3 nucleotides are TGTGCCAGCAGTCCTCATGTCGACAACCAAGAGACCCAGTACTTC.

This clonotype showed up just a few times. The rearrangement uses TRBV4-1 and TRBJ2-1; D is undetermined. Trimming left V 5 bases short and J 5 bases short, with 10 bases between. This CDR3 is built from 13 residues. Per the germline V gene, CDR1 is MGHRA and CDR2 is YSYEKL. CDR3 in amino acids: CASSTLGDNEQFF. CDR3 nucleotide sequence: TGCGCCAGCAGCACCCTAGGAGACAATGAGCAGTTCTTC.

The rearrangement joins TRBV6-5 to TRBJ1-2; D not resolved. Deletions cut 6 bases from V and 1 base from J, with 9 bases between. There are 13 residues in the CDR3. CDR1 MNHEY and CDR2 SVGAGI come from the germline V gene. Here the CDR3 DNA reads TGTGCCAGCAGGGACGGGAGTAACTATGGCTACACCTTC. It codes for CASRDGSNYGYTF.

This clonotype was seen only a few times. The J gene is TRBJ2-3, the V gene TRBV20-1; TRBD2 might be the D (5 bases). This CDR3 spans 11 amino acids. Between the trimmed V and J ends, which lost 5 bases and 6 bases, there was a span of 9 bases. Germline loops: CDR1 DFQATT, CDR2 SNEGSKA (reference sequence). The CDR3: CSASRGDTQYF. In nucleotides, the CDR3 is TGCAGTGCTTCCCGAGGGGATACGCAGTATTTT.

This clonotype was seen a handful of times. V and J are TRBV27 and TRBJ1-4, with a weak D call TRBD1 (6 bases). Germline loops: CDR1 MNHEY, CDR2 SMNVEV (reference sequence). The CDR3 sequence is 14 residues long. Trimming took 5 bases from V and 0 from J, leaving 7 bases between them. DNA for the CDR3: TGTGCCAGCAGTAAGGGGGCAACTAATGAAAAACTGTTTTTT. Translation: CASSKGATNEKLFF. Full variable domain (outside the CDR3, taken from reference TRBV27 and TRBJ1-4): EAQVTQNPRYLITVTGKKLTVTCSQNMNHEYMSWYRQDPGLGLRQIYYSMNVEVTDKGDVPEGYKVSRKEKRNFPLILESPSPNQTSLYFCASSKGATNEKLFFGSGTQLSVL.

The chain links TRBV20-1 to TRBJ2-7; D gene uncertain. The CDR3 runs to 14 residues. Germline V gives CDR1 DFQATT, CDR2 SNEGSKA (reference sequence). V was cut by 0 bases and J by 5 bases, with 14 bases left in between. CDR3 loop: CSARDRRLIDEQYF. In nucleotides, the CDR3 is TGCAGTGCTAGAGATAGGAGACTGATCGACGAGCAGTACTTC.

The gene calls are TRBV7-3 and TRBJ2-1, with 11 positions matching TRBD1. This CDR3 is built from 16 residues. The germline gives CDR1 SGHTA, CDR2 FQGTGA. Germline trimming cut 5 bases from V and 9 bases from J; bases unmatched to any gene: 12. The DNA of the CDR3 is TGTGCCAGCAGCCCGACAGTGGGACAGGGGGGCGGTGAGCAGTTCTTC. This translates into CASSPTVGQGGGEQFF.

The CDR3 spells CASSYGAGVGETQYF. Written as DNA, the CDR3 is TGTGCCAGCAGTTACGGGGCGGGGGTCGGGGAGACCCAGTACTTC. The J gene is TRBJ2-7, the V gene TRBV6-2 or TRBV6-3, with 7 bases lining up with TRBD2. The J call may be mistaken, given a closer DNA end match to TRBJ2-5. The CDR3 extends over 15 amino acids. Germline CDR1 and CDR2: MNHEY and SVGEGT.

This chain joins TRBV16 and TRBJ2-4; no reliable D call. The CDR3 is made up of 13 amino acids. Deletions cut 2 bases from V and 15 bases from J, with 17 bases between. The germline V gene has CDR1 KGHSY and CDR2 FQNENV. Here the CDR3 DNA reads TGTGCCAGCAGCCAAGCATCGGTTTACGAGCGGTACTTC. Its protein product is CASSQASVYERYF. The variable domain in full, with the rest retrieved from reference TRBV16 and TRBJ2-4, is GEEVAQTPKHLVRGEGQKAKLYCAPIKGHSYVFWYQQVLKNEFKFLISFQNENVFDETGMPKERFSAKCLPNSPCSLEIQATKLEDSAVYFCASSQASVYERYFGAGTRLSVL.

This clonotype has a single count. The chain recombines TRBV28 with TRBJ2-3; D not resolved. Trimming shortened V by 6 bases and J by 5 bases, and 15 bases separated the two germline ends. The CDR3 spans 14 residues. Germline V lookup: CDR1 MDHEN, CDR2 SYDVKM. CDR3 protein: CASRGSGPGDTQYF. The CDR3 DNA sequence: TGTGCCAGCAGGGGGTCAGGTCCCGGAGATACGCAGTATTTT.

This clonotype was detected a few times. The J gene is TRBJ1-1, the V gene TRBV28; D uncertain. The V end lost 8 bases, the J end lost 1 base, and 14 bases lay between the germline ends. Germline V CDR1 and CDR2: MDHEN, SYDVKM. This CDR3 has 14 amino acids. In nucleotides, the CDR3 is TGTGCCAGCCAAAGTCAGGACTGGAACACTGAAGCTTTCTTT. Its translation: CASQSQDWNTEAFF.

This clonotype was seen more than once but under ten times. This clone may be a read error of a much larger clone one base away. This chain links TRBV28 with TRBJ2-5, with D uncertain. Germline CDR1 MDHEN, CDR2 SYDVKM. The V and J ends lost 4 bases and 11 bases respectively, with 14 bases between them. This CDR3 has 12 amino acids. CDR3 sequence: CASSSPRDEQYF. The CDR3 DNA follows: TGTGCCAGCAGTTCCCCCCGAGATGAGCAGTACTTC.

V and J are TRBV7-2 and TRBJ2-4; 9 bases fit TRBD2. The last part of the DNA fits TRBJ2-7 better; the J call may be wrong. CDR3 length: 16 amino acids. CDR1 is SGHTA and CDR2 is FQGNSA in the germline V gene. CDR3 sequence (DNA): TGTGCCAGCAGCTCGACTGTCTGGCGGGAGGGCTACGAGCAGTACTTC. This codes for CASSSTVWREGYEQYF.

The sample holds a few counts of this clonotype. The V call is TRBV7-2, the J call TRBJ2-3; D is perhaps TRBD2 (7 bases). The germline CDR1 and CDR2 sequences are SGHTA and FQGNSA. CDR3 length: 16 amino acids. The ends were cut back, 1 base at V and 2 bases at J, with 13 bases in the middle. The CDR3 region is CASSLGAGALTDTQYF. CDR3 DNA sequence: TGTGCCAGCAGCTTAGGGGCGGGGGCCCTCACAGATACGCAGTATTTT.

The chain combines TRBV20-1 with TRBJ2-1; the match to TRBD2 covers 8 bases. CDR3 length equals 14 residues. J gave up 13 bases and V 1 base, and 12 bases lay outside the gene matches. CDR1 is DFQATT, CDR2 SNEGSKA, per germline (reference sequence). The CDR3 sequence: CSARARGGSALQFF. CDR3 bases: TGCAGTGCTAGAGCACGGGGGGGGTCGGCCTTACAGTTCTTC.

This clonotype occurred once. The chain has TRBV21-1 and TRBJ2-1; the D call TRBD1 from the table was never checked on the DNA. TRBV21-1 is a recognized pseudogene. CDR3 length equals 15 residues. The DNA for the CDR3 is TGTGCCAGCAGCAAAGCAGGGAAAGCCCAGGGTGAGCAGTTCTTC. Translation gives CASSKAGKAQGEQFF.